The entry below gives a single TCR beta chain sequence along with its context. This sample is part of a study of blood T cell repertoires in COVID-19. The CDR3 runs to 16 residues. The germline V and J ends were trimmed by 1 base and 8 bases, with 17 bases remaining between them. The V gene's germline CDR1 is SGHAT and CDR2 FQNNGV. Assay used: immunoSEQ multiplex PCR; TCRdb lists only in-frame clones, some missing. This sample has about 180,000 clones, with about 81% found just once. This sequence originates from a woman older than 75 with COVID-19, enrolled during active disease. The sample consisted of peripheral blood. J is TRBJ1-4 and V is TRBV11-2; D might be TRBD1 (6 bases). The CDR3 reads CASSLGGSGVREKLFF. CDR3 nucleotides: TGTGCCAGCAGCTTAGGAGGGTCAGGGGTAAGGGAAAAACTGTTTTTT.